This is a list of T cell receptor beta chains from one sample in a study of blood T cell repertoires in COVID-19. The repertoire was sequenced with immunoSEQ multiplex PCR; TCRdb's copy has only in-frame clones and lacks some. The sample lists about 170,000 clones, 70% to 90% occurring once. Sequencing was carried out using peripheral blood. These receptors were obtained from a man aged 50 to 60 who had recovered from COVID-19. Both conserved end residues are trimmed from each CDR3.

cdr3_length: 12; v_call: TRBV11-3; cdr3_aa: ASSPAGGNTEAF
cdr3_length: 15; v_call: TRBV27; cdr3_aa: ASSLLTSGRAYNEQF
cdr3_length: 12; v_call: TRBV6-5; cdr3_aa: ASRPRTGGYEQY
cdr3_length: 11; v_call: TRBV30; cdr3_aa: AWSRQGGQPQH
cdr3_length: 12; v_call: TRBV9; cdr3_aa: ASSPRQGRDEQY
cdr3_length: 12; v_call: TRBV4-1; cdr3_aa: ASSQDYLTGELF
cdr3_length: 12; v_call: TRBV9; cdr3_aa: ASSASGGTGEQY
cdr3_length: 14; v_call: TRBV4-1; cdr3_aa: ASSQLLAGAGDTQY
cdr3_length: 13; v_call: TRBV6-2/TRBV6-3; cdr3_aa: ASSYEGRSNEKLF
cdr3_length: 16; v_call: TRBV6-4; cdr3_aa: ASSFNPPSGGITYEQY
cdr3_length: 12; v_call: TRBV19; cdr3_aa: ASSIGQISYGYT
cdr3_length: 12; v_call: TRBV27; cdr3_aa: ASRPPPDNSPLH
cdr3_length: 17; v_call: TRBV5-1; cdr3_aa: ASSLSRDRDWLGNQPQH
cdr3_length: 12; v_call: TRBV5-1; cdr3_aa: ASSSQGGSYEQY
cdr3_length: 12; v_call: TRBV3-1/TRBV3-2; cdr3_aa: ASSQDRGIYGYT
cdr3_length: 11; v_call: TRBV19; cdr3_aa: ASSPSGVGGYT
cdr3_length: 16; v_call: TRBV19; cdr3_aa: ASSARDRTRGRAQQQY
cdr3_length: 13; v_call: TRBV28; cdr3_aa: ASSLSLAGNQPQH
cdr3_length: 12; v_call: TRBV7-2; cdr3_aa: ASSLGPSSETQY
cdr3_length: 11; v_call: TRBV3-1/TRBV3-2; cdr3_aa: ASSQPAGNGYT
cdr3_length: 13; v_call: TRBV5-6; cdr3_aa: ASSFGTSGYNEQF
cdr3_length: 12; v_call: TRBV27; cdr3_aa: ASSQGQGAYGYT
cdr3_length: 16; v_call: TRBV5-1; cdr3_aa: ASSLEVIAGGPAETQY
cdr3_length: 12; v_call: TRBV27; cdr3_aa: ASSPLNSNQPQH
cdr3_length: 16; v_call: TRBV7-2; cdr3_aa: ASSLAPSGRGRQETQY
cdr3_length: 10; v_call: TRBV4-1; cdr3_aa: ASPPSTNIQY
cdr3_length: 15; v_call: TRBV24-1; cdr3_aa: ATCVKGIHYSYTEAF
cdr3_length: 13; v_call: TRBV7-9; cdr3_aa: ASSPGGTASYEQY
cdr3_length: 12; v_call: TRBV7-3; cdr3_aa: ASSWGGDSDTQY
cdr3_length: 12; v_call: TRBV28; cdr3_aa: ASSLRQGGQPQH
cdr3_length: 13; v_call: TRBV9; cdr3_aa: ASSRTMGQANEQY
cdr3_length: 12; v_call: TRBV20-1; cdr3_aa: SVSGGTGPYEQY
cdr3_length: 14; v_call: TRBV9; cdr3_aa: ASSHLPTGDHTEAF
cdr3_length: 14; v_call: TRBV7-2; cdr3_aa: ASSGPTSGRADEQF
cdr3_length: 12; v_call: TRBV19; cdr3_aa: ASGRGESSYEQY
cdr3_length: 12; v_call: TRBV18; cdr3_aa: ASSLKAQGNEQF
cdr3_length: 12; v_call: TRBV19; cdr3_aa: ASSRGTDLSGYT
cdr3_length: 15; v_call: TRBV5-4; cdr3_aa: ASSLRTGGVLNEKLF
cdr3_length: 17; v_call: TRBV7-2; cdr3_aa: ASSSPRWDSRRSGNTIY
cdr3_length: 12; v_call: TRBV5-1; cdr3_aa: ASSRDRADTEAF
cdr3_length: 11; v_call: TRBV6-5; cdr3_aa: ASSFFNSYEQY
cdr3_length: 12; v_call: TRBV5-5; cdr3_aa: ASSLALGGQPQH